Listed here are 21 T cell receptor beta chains from one sample, sequenced in a study of blood T cell repertoires in COVID-19. Here immunoSEQ multiplex PCR was the method, and the copy in TCRdb shows in-frame clones only, minus some. Altogether around 200,000 clones are present, roughly nine tenths being singletons, with the ten largest covering approximately 2.3%. The sequenced sample was PBMCs or T cells enriched from blood (not recorded which). The receptors come from a woman in her forties with acute COVID-19.

The chain joins TRBV7-2 to TRBJ1-3, with 7 bases matching TRBD1. The CDR3 runs 14 residues. Per germline, CDR1 SGHTA and CDR2 FQGNSA. V dropped 5 bases and J dropped 4; count of bases not matched to a gene: 5. The CDR3, as DNA: TGTGCCAGCAGCCATCCGGGACAGGGAAACACCATATATTTT. This encodes CASSHPGQGNTIYF. Variable domain in full (rest from reference TRBV7-2 and TRBJ1-3): GAGVSQSPSNKVTEKGKDVELRCDPISGHTALYWYRQSLGQGLEFLIYFQGNSAPDKSGLPSDRFSAERTGGSVSTLTIQRTQQEDSAVYLCASSHPGQGNTIYFGEGSWLTVV.

The V gene is TRBV5-1, the J gene TRBJ1-4, with D perhaps TRBD1 (5 bases). V dropped 5 bases and J dropped 4 bases, with 12 bases sitting between them. Germline V gene sequence: CDR1 SGHRS, CDR2 YFSETQ. The CDR3 contains 14 residues. The CDR3 loop is CASRLGGSNEKLFF. CDR3 sequence (DNA): TGCGCCAGCAGGCTCGGGGGGAGTAATGAAAAACTGTTTTTT.

The chain employs TRBV4-3 and TRBJ2-7; no clear D. There are 15 residues in the CDR3. Trimming took 0 bases from V and 2 from J, leaving 11 bases between them. Germline V gives CDR1 LGHNA, CDR2 YSLEER. The chain's CDR3 is CASSQEWARAYEQYF. For the CDR3, the DNA is TGCGCCAGCAGCCAAGAGTGGGCACGAGCCTACGAGCAGTACTTC.

The genes are TRBV9 and TRBJ2-2, with 16 bases fitting TRBD2. V lost 4 bases and J lost 0; bases outside the gene matches: 12. Germline loops: CDR1 SGDLS, CDR2 YYNGEE. The CDR3 is 21 residues long. DNA for the CDR3: TGTGCCAGCAGCCAATTGCCGGGACTAGCGGGGGGGATATCGAACACCGGGGAGCTGTTTTTT. It specifies CASSQLPGLAGGISNTGELFF. Supplemented by reference TRBV9 and TRBJ2-2, the full variable domain reads DSGVTQTPKHLITATGQRVTLRCSPRSGDLSVYWYQQSLDQGLQFLIQYYNGEERAKGNILERFSAQQFPDLHSELNLSSLELGDSALYFCASSQLPGLAGGISNTGELFFGEGSRLTVL.

The rearrangement joins TRBV6-5 to TRBJ1-6; possible D gene TRBD1, 6 bases. The germline V gene encodes CDR1 MNHEY and CDR2 SVGAGI. The ends were cut back, 7 bases at V and 9 bases at J, with 13 bases in the middle. This CDR3 has 13 residues. As DNA, the CDR3 is TGTGCCAGCAAGCGAGACAGGTCTTCACCCCTCCACTTT. Translation gives CASKRDRSSPLHF.

The rearrangement links TRBV29-1 to TRBJ1-2, with a tentative D call TRBD1 (6 bases). V shed 6 bases and J shed 12 bases, with 20 bases lying between them. Germline CDR1 is SQVTM and CDR2 is ANQGSEA. The CDR3 runs to 12 residues. This chain's CDR3 is CSVLGGGTKDTF. CDR3 coding DNA: TGCAGCGTCCTAGGGGGTGGCACGAAGGACACCTTC.

The sample holds a few counts of this clone. The chain uses TRBV19 and TRBJ2-2, with 8 bases aligning to TRBD2. The CDR3 runs to 15 residues. Per the germline V gene, CDR1 is LNHDA and CDR2 is SQIVND (reference sequence). The V gene end was trimmed by 7 bases and the J gene end by 4 bases; junction bases not matched to a gene: 8. The CDR3, as DNA: TGTGCCAGTACCCCTGACGGGGGGGCCACCGGGGAGCTGTTTTTT. Amino acid sequence: CASTPDGGATGELFF.

V is TRBV6-5 and J is TRBJ2-5, with 9 bases identical to TRBD2. Germline V gene data show CDR1 as MNHEY and CDR2 as SVGAGI. Losses at the gene ends were 6 bases for V and 5 bases for J; bases not matched to a gene: 7. The length of the CDR3 is 14 residues. CDR3 sequence: CASRVSGSLETQYF. For the CDR3, the DNA is TGTGCCAGCAGAGTTAGCGGGAGTTTGGAGACCCAGTACTTC.

This chain joins TRBV5-6 and TRBJ1-2, with 9 bases identical to TRBD1. The germline gives CDR1 SGHDT, CDR2 YYEEEE. This CDR3 is built from 13 residues. V lost 4 bases to trimming and J lost 3 bases; unmatched junction nucleotides: 1. CDR3 region: CASSTGGHYGYTF. The CDR3 DNA reads as TGTGCCAGCAGCACAGGGGGCCACTATGGCTACACCTTC.

On this clone itself: This sample also contains other DNA sequences that code for the same CDR3. V is TRBV5-1 and J is TRBJ1-2; 7 bases are shared with TRBD1. Looked up from germline, CDR1 is SGHRS and CDR2 is YFSETQ. V lost 0 bases and J lost 8; bases outside the gene matches: 7. This CDR3 spans 14 amino acids. In DNA, the CDR3 is TGCGCCAGCAGCTTGGCGACAGGGTCGGACGGCTACACCTTC. Protein sequence: CASSLATGSDGYTF.

The genes are TRBV12-3 or TRBV12-4 and TRBJ1-1; D is undetermined. The V gene lost 6 bases and the J gene lost 0 bases, with 8 bases spanning the gap. The CDR3 has 13 amino acids. DNA for the CDR3: TGTGCCAGCAGCCCGGGATTGAACACTGAAGCTTTCTTT. Its translation: CASSPGLNTEAFF.

The chain couples TRBV2 to TRBJ1-4, with a possible D match to TRBD1 (6 bases). The V and J ends lost 5 bases and 4 bases respectively, with 14 bases between them. The CDR3 has 15 residues. Germline CDR1 reads SNHLY; CDR2 reads FYNNEI. CDR3 nucleotide sequence: TGTGCCAGCAGTTTTACGGGGACAATTAATGAAAAACTGTTTTTT. Translating gives CASSFTGTINEKLFF.

The V gene is TRBV6-1, the J gene TRBJ1-1, with D maybe TRBD1 (6 bases). The CDR3 contains 15 residues. CDR1 is MNHNS, CDR2 SASEGT, per germline. V lost 2 bases and J 7 bases, leaving 17 bases between the germline ends. The CDR3 loop is CASSETGQGLFEAFF. The CDR3 DNA sequence: TGTGCCAGCAGTGAAACAGGGCAGGGCCTCTTTGAAGCTTTCTTT.

The rearrangement uses TRBV30 and TRBJ1-3; no clear D. Deletions cut 4 bases from V and 1 base from J, with 5 bases between. The germline V gene encodes CDR1 GTSNPN and CDR2 SVGIG (reference sequence). The CDR3 spans 12 residues. The CDR3 nucleotides are TGTGCCTGGACGGGATCTGGAAACACCATATATTTT. Its protein is CAWTGSGNTIYF.

The chain recombines TRBV5-4 with TRBJ1-1; no firm D call. The V and J ends lost 0 bases and 1 base respectively, with 7 bases between them. The CDR3 contains 14 residues. Germline V CDR1 and CDR2: SGHNT, YYREEE (reference sequence). CDR3 bases: TGTGCCAGCAGCTTGGGTGGGAGGAACACTGAAGCTTTCTTT. Translation: CASSLGGRNTEAFF.

The CDR3 loop is CASSPGTSGRTDTQYF. Written as DNA, the CDR3 is TGTGCCAGCAGCCCCGGGACTAGCGGGCGCACAGATACGCAGTATTTT. The chain recombines TRBV9 with TRBJ2-3; 12 nucleotides agree with TRBD2. V dropped 4 bases and J dropped 1; count of bases not matched to a gene: 4. This CDR3 contains 16 residues. Germline V gene data show CDR1 as SGDLS and CDR2 as YYNGEE.

This sequence joins TRBV11-1 and TRBJ2-1, with TRBD2 identical over 9 bases. The length of the CDR3 is 16 residues. Looked up from germline, CDR1 is SGHAT and CDR2 is FQDESV (reference sequence). V gave up 2 bases and J gave up 4 bases; unmatched junction bases: 6. CDR3 residues: CASSLRGGLAYNEQFF. CDR3 bases: TGTGCCAGCAGCTTAAGGGGGGGACTAGCTTACAATGAGCAGTTCTTC.

A word on this clone: The sample contains more than one DNA sequence encoding this CDR3. This sequence joins TRBV5-1 and TRBJ1-5; D is unclear. Germline-derived CDR1 and CDR2 are SGHRS and YFSETQ. The CDR3 runs 13 residues. Deletions cut 0 bases from V and 4 bases from J, with 5 bases between. The CDR3 coding sequence is TGCGCCAGCAGCTTGGAGCCAAATCAGCCCCAGCATTTT. It codes for CASSLEPNQPQHF. The whole variable domain, filled in from reference TRBV5-1 and TRBJ1-5, reads KAGVTQTPRYLIKTRGQQVTLSCSPISGHRSVSWYQQTPGQGLQFLFEYFSETQRNKGNFPGRFSGRQFSNSRSEMNVSTLELGDSALYLCASSLEPNQPQHFGDGTRLSIL.

The chain carries TRBV15 and TRBJ1-1; 10 positions match TRBD1. V trimming: 3 bases; J trimming: 3 bases; junction bases outside the gene matches: 1. Per germline, CDR1 LNHNV and CDR2 YYDKDF (reference sequence). CDR3 length: 14 amino acids. CDR3 sequence: CATSRDRGDTEAFF. CDR3 in DNA: TGTGCCACCAGCAGGGACAGGGGGGACACTGAAGCTTTCTTT.

This clone was seen once. V gene TRBV2 combines with J gene TRBJ2-2; tentative D call: TRBD2 (5 bases). This CDR3 region has 15 residues. Germline V gene lookup returns CDR1 SNHLY and CDR2 FYNNEI. Trimming removed 5 bases at V and 4 bases at J, with 14 bases between. The chain's CDR3 is CASSKLVSGTGELFF. CDR3 in DNA: TGTGCCAGCAGTAAACTAGTATCGGGCACCGGGGAGCTGTTTTTT.

J is TRBJ1-5 and V is TRBV11-1; D gene ambiguous. The CDR3 is 13 amino acids. The germline CDR1 and CDR2 sequences are SGHAT and FQDESV (reference sequence). Trimming took off 2 bases at V and 4 bases at J, with 6 bases between the two ends. The CDR3 region is CASSLRDNQPQHF. Written as DNA, the CDR3 is TGTGCCAGCAGCTTAAGAGATAATCAGCCCCAGCATTTT. The entire variable domain, with the rest obtained from reference TRBV11-1 and TRBJ1-5, is as follows: EAEVAQSPRYKITEKSQAVAFWCDPISGHATLYWYRQILGQGPELLVQFQDESVVDDSQLPKDRFSAERLKGVDSTLKIQPAELGDSAMYLCASSLRDNQPQHFGDGTRLSIL.